What follows are 2 T cell receptor beta chains derived from one specimen sequenced in a study of response to subunit inactivated influenza vaccine. TCRdb re-analysed the RT-PCR reads in MiXCR, keeping a single row per CDR3 protein. The sample lists about 830,000 distinct CDR3 sequences, about 18% seen once, with approximately 10% in the top ten. Sample: PBMCs from blood, taken roughly 5 days after vaccination. The receptors come from a man between 45 and 60 years old who received an inactivated influenza vaccine.

The table lists this clonotype with a few counts. Written as DNA, the CDR3 is TGTGCCATCACCTCTAGCGGGAGCCAATACGAGCAGTACTTC. Translating gives CAITSSGSQYEQYF. The chain uses TRBV10-3 and TRBJ2-7; 10 positions agree with TRBD2. The V gene end was trimmed by 7 bases and the J gene end by 4 bases; junction bases not matched to a gene: 7. There are 14 residues in the CDR3. The germline gives CDR1 ENHRY, CDR2 SYGVKD.

This clonotype was detected a few times. The chain couples TRBV15 to TRBJ2-3; D possibly corresponds to TRBD1 (5 bases). The V gene lost 4 bases and the J gene lost 4 bases, with 15 bases spanning the gap. The germline gives CDR1 LNHNV, CDR2 YYDKDF (reference sequence). CDR3 length: 15 amino acids. The CDR3 DNA is TGTGCCACCAGCACTGGGGCACTTGGGGCAGATACGCAGTATTTT. It translates to CATSTGALGADTQYF.